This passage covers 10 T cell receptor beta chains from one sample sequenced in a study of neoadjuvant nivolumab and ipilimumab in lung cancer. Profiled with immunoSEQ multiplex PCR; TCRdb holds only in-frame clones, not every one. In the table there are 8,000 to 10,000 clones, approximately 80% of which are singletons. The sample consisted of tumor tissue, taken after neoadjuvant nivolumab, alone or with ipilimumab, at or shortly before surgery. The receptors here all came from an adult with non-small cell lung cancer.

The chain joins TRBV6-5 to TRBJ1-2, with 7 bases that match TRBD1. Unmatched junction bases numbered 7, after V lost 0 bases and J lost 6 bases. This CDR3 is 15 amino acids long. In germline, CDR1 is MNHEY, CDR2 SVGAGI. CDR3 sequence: CASSYSRGQIDGYTF. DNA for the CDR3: TGTGCCAGCAGTTACTCAAGGGGACAGATAGATGGCTACACCTTC.

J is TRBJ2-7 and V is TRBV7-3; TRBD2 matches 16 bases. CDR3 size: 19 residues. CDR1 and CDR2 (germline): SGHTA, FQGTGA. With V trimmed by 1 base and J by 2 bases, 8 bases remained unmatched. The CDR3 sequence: CASSLSAPGLAGGPYEQYF. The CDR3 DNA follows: TGTGCCAGCAGCTTAAGCGCACCGGGACTAGCGGGAGGGCCCTACGAGCAGTACTTC.

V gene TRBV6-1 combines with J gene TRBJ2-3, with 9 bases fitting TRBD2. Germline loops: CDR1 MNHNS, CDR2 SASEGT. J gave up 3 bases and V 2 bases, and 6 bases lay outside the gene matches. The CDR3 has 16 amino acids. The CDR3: CASSEQAGGGTDTQYF. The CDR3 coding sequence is TGTGCCAGCAGTGAACAAGCGGGAGGTGGGACAGATACGCAGTATTTT.

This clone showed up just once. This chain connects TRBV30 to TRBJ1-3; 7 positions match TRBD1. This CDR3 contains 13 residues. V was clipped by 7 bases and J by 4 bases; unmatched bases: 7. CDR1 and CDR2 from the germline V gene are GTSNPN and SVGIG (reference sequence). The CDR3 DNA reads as TGTGCCTTAGACGGGACAGAAGGAAACACCATATATTTT. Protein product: CALDGTEGNTIYF. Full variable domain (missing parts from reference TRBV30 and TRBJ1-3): SQTIHQWPATLVQPVGSPLSLECTVEGTSNPNLYWYRQAAGRGLQLLFYSVGIGQISSEVPQNLSASRPQDRQFILSSKKLLLSDSGFYLCALDGTEGNTIYFGEGSWLTVV.

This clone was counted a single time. CDR3 loop: CASSESRAATRIEQYF. The CDR3 DNA is TGTGCCAGCAGTGAGTCGCGAGCGGCTACGAGGATTGAGCAGTACTTC. The rearrangement uses TRBV6-1 and TRBJ2-7, with a tentative D call TRBD2 (5 bases). Germline CDR1 reads MNHNS; CDR2 reads SASEGT. The CDR3 is 16 amino acids. With 3 bases removed from V and 7 bases from J, the gap between germline ends came to 22 bases.

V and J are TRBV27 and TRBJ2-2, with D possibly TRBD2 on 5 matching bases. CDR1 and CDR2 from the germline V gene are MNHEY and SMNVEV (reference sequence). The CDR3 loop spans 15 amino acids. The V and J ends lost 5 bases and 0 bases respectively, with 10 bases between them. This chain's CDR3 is CASSRSGANTGELFF. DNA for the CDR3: TGTGCCAGCAGTCGGAGCGGCGCGAACACCGGGGAGCTGTTTTTT.

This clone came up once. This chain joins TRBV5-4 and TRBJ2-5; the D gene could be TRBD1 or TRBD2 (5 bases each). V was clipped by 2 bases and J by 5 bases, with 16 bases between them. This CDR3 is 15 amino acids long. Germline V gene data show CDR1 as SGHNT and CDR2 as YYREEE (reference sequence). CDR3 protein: CASSLYEGRTETQYF. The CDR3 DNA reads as TGTGCCAGCAGCTTATATGAGGGGCGGACTGAGACCCAGTACTTC.

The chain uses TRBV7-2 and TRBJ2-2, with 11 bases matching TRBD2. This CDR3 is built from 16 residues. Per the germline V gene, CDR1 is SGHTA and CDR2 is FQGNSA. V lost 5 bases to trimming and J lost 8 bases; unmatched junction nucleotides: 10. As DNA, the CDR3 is TGTGCCAGCAGCCCCCCGGGACTAGCGGCTGGAGGGGAGCTGTTTTTT. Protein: CASSPPGLAAGGELFF. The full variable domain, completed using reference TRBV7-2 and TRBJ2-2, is GAGVSQSPSNKVTEKGKDVELRCDPISGHTALYWYRQSLGQGLEFLIYFQGNSAPDKSGLPSDRFSAERTGGSVSTLTIQRTQQEDSAVYLCASSPPGLAAGGELFFGEGSRLTVL.

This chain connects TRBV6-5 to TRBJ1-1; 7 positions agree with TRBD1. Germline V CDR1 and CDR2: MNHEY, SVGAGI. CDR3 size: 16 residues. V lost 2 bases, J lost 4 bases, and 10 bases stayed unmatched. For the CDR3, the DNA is TGTGCCAGCAGTTACCGACAGGGACTCGCGGGCACTGAAGCTTTCTTT. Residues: CASSYRQGLAGTEAFF.

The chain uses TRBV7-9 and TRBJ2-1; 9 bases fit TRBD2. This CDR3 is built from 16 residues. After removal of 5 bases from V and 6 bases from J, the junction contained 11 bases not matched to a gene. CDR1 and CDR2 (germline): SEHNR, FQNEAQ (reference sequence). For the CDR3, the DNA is TGTGCCAGCAGCCCTGCGACTAGCGGTACCCGCAATGAGCAGTTCTTC. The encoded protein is CASSPATSGTRNEQFF.